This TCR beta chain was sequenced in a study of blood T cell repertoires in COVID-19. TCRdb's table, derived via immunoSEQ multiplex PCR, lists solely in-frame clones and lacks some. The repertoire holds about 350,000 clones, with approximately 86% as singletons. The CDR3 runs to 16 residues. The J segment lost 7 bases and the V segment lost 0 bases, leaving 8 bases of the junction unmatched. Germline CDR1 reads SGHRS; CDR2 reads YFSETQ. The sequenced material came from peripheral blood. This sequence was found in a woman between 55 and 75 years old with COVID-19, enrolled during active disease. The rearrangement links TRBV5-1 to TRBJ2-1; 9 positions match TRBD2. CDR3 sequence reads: CASSLVNSGGSNEQFF. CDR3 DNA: TGCGCCAGCAGCTTGGTAAATAGCGGGGGATCTAATGAGCAGTTCTTC.